This entry features one T cell receptor (beta chain) sequence. Antigen: not known. This specimen belongs to a study of cytomegalovirus exposure and HLA in healthy donors. Study background: Unique TCR beta sequences numbering approximately 100 million came from some 200 million T cells in an earlier analysis.

Amplification used 60 Vbeta primers and 13 Jbeta primers. The assay was immunoSEQ multiplex PCR, and TCRdb's table has in-frame clones only and misses some. Of fewer than 200,000 clones listed, 80% to 90% are singletons. Study-level points and caveats: Previous analysis showed most TCR beta V segments were productive about 87% or about 30% of the time.

The source is a woman aged 18-29 years in good health and CMV-seronegative. Sequenced sample: PBMCs.

The CDR3 sequence: CASTPQILGTEAFF. The CDR3 DNA sequence: TGTGCCAGTACTCCACAGATCCTGGGCACTGAAGCTTTCTTT. V is TRBV19 and J is TRBJ1-1; D is ambiguous. The CDR3 sequence is 14 residues long. Germline V gene data show CDR1 as LNHDA and CDR2 as SQIVND (reference sequence). V lost 7 bases to trimming and J lost 4 bases, with 16 bases between them.